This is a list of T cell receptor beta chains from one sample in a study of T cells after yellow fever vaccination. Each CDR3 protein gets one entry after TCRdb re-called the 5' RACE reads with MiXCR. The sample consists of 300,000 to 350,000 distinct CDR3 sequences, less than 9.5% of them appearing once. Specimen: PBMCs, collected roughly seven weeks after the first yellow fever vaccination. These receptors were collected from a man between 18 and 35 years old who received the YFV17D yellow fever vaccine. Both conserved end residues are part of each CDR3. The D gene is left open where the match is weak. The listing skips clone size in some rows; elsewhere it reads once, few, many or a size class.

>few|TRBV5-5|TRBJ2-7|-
TGTGCCAGCAGCACCCTGGGGTTCAGCAACGAGCAGTACTTC
CASSTLGFSNEQYF
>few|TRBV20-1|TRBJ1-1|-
TGCAGTGCCCCTGACGCGGGCCAAGGGGGCACTGAAGCTTTCTTT
CSAPDAGQGGTEAFF
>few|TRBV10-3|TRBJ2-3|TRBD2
TGTGCCATCAGCAGGACTAGCGGGATGAGTGGATCAGATACGCAGTATTTT
CAISRTSGMSGSDTQYF
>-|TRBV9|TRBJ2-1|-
TGTGCCAGCAGCGTGTCAGGGTTTTCCTACAATGAGCAGTTCTTC
CASSVSGFSYNEQFF
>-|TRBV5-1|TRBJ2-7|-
TGCGCCAGCTGCTTCGGTTCCTCCTCCTACGAGCAGTACTTC
CASCFGSSSYEQYF
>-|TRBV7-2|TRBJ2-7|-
TGTGCCAGCAGCTCCGGTCCGGGGGCGAACTACGAGCAGTACTTC
CASSSGPGANYEQYF
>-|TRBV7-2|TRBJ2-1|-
TGTGCCAGCAGCTCAACCCCCCTAGTAGCGGCCTACAATGAGCAGTTCTTC
CASSSTPLVAAYNEQFF
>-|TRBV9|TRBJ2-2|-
TGTGCCAGCAGCGTAGTGGGACAGAACACCGGGGAGCTGTTTTTT
CASSVVGQNTGELFF
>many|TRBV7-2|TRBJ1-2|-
TGTGCCAGCAGCTGGGCAATGGAGCCGGGGGCGGATGGCTACACCTTC
CASSWAMEPGADGYTF
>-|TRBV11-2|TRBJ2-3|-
TGTGCCAGCAGTTGGGGAGTGCTCACAGATACGCAGTATTTT
CASSWGVLTDTQYF
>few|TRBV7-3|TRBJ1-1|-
TGTGCCAGCAGCTTAAGGCCGTCGAACACTGAAGCTTTCTTT
CASSLRPSNTEAFF
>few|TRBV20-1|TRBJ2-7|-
TGCAGTGCTAGTGCGGGGGCGTCCGAGCAGTACTTC
CSASAGASEQYF
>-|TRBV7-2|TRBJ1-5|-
TGTGCCAGCAGCCTGGGTGGGCGGTATCAGCCCCAGCATTTT
CASSLGGRYQPQHF
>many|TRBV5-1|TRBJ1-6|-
TGCGCCAGCAGCTTCACGACGGGGAGGGGTTCACCCCTCCACTTT
CASSFTTGRGSPLHF
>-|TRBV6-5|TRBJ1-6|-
TGTGCCAGCAGTTACCCCCGAGGAGCGAATTCACCCCTCCACTTT
CASSYPRGANSPLHF
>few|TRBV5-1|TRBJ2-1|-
TGCGCCAGCAGCCCTAGACAGGCCCACAATGAGCAGTTCTTC
CASSPRQAHNEQFF
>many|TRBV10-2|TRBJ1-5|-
TGCGCCAGCAGTGAGTCCGATTGGGGTCAGCCCCAGCATTTT
CASSESDWGQPQHF
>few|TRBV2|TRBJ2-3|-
TGTGCCAGCAGTGTAAGCCCTGACACAGATACGCAGTATTTT
CASSVSPDTDTQYF
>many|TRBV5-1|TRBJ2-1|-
TGCGCCAGCAGCTTGGTTGGCACTCAACAGCAGTTCTTC
CASSLVGTQQQFF
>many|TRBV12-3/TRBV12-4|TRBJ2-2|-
TGTGCCAGCCGCGTCGGTGCGAACACCGGGGAGCTGTTTTTT
CASRVGANTGELFF
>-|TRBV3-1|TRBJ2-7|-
TGTGCCAGCAGCCAAGATCGGGCACCCCCCCAGCAGTACTTC
CASSQDRAPPQQYF
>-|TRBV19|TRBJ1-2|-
TGTGCCAGTAACCTCCGGGACGGAGCTAACTATGGCTACACCTTC
CASNLRDGANYGYTF
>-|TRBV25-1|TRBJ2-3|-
TGTGCCAGCGTCGATGGGCGCACAGATACGCAGTATTTT
CASVDGRTDTQYF
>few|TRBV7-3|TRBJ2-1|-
TGTGCCAGCAGCATCCAGCCCAGCAATGAGCAGTTCTTC
CASSIQPSNEQFF
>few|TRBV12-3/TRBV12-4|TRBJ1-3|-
TGTGCCAGCACTCAGGGTGCCCCGGTCGGAAACACCATATATTTT
CASTQGAPVGNTIYF
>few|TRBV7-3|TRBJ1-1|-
TGTGCCAGCGGCACCACGGGGGTCAGTGAAGCTTTCTTT
CASGTTGVSEAFF
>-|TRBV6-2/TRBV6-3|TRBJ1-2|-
TGTGCCAGCAGTTACCCTGGGACCTATGGCTACACCTTC
CASSYPGTYGYTF
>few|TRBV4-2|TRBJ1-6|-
TGTGCCAGCAGCCAAGAGGCGCGTGGGCGAGGGGGTTCACCCCTCCACTTT
CASSQEARGRGGSPLHF
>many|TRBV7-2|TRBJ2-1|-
TGTGCCAGCAGCTTTCAACCGGACATCTATAGTGAGCAGTTCTTC
CASSFQPDIYSEQFF
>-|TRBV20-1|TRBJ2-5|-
TGCAGTGCTAGAGTGGGCTCAGAGACCCAGTACTTC
CSARVGSETQYF